Listed here are 13 T cell receptor beta chains from one sample, sequenced in a study of T cell changes during pregnancy in multiple sclerosis. TCRdb's table, derived via immunoSEQ multiplex PCR, lists solely in-frame clones and lacks some. The table shows roughly 70,000 clones, with roughly 92% occurring only once. Source: peripheral blood, taken in the third trimester of pregnancy. Receptors were obtained from a female donor with multiple sclerosis, enrolled in a pregnancy study.

The genes are TRBV6-7 and TRBJ2-1; TRBD2 aligns across 8 bases. TRBV6-7 counts as an open reading frame of uncertain function. Trimming took 0 bases from V and 0 from J; bases not matched to a gene: 25. CDR3 length equals 24 residues. The CDR3 bases are TGTGCCAGCAGTTACTCCGAGGGCCAGCGGGAGAAGTATCTCGGTTCTTTCTCCTACAATGAGCAGTTCTTC. This encodes CASSYSEGQREKYLGSFSYNEQFF.

The sample holds one count of this clone. The V and J genes are TRBV28 and TRBJ2-3; 8 nucleotides agree with TRBD2. The germline V gene has CDR1 MDHEN and CDR2 SYDVKM. V was clipped by 6 bases and J by 1 base; unmatched bases: 6. The CDR3 has 15 amino acids. The CDR3 DNA reads as TGTGCCAGCAGAGGAGCGGGAGCCGGCACAGATACGCAGTATTTT. It yields the protein CASRGAGAGTDTQYF. The variable domain in full, completed from reference TRBV28 and TRBJ2-3, reads DVKVTQSSRYLVKRTGEKVFLECVQDMDHENMFWYRQDPGLGLRLIYFSYDVKMKEKGDIPEGYSVSREKKERFSLILESASTNQTSMYLCASRGAGAGTDTQYFGPGTRLTVL.

The rearrangement links TRBV7-6 to TRBJ2-7; D not certain. The CDR3 runs 14 residues. The V and J ends lost 4 bases and 0 bases respectively, with 10 bases between them. Per the germline V gene, CDR1 is SGHVS and CDR2 is FNYEAQ. CDR3 amino acids: CASSSLFSSYEQYF. In DNA, the CDR3 is TGTGCCAGCAGCTCGCTATTTAGCTCCTACGAGCAGTACTTC. Supplemented by reference TRBV7-6 and TRBJ2-7, the full variable domain reads GAGVSQSPRYKVTKRGQDVALRCDPISGHVSLYWYRQALGQGPEFLTYFNYEAQQDKSGLPNDRFSAERPEGSISTLTIQRTEQRDSAMYRCASSSLFSSYEQYFGPGTRLTVT.

The V and J genes are TRBV11-2 and TRBJ2-7; 12 bases are a match to TRBD2. The germline V gene encodes CDR1 SGHAT and CDR2 FQNNGV. The J segment lost 7 bases and the V segment lost 3 bases, leaving 4 bases of the junction unmatched. CDR3 length equals 14 residues. CDR3 DNA sequence: TGTGCCAGCAGCTTGCCCCTAGCGGGAGGGGAGCAGTACTTC. It translates to CASSLPLAGGEQYF.

The chain has TRBV7-9 and TRBJ2-7, with D possibly TRBD2 on 6 matching bases. This CDR3 is built from 16 residues. From germline, CDR1 is SEHNR and CDR2 FQNEAQ (reference sequence). V lost 6 bases and J 3 bases, leaving 21 bases between the germline ends. The CDR3 coding sequence is TGTGCCAGCAGTTCCTCCCCCGGGAGAGGTGGCTACGAGCAGTACTTC. Translation: CASSSSPGRGGYEQYF.

This clone was recorded only once. The rearrangement joins TRBV7-9 to TRBJ1-5; 8 bases line up with TRBD1. CDR1 is SEHNR and CDR2 is FQNEAQ in the germline V gene (reference sequence). The ends lost 5 bases at V and 0 bases at J; junction bases unmatched: 15. This CDR3 spans 19 amino acids. CDR3 sequence (DNA): TGTGCCAGCAGCCCTGGACAGGGAGGCCCCGCGTATAGCAATCAGCCCCAGCATTTT. Protein sequence: CASSPGQGGPAYSNQPQHF.

The CDR3, as DNA: TGTGCCACCAGCCCGCGGACAGGGGAGGCTTTCTTT. It yields the protein CATSPRTGEAFF. J is TRBJ1-1 and V is TRBV15; the match to TRBD1 covers 9 bases. V gave up 5 bases and J gave up 11 bases; unmatched junction bases: 6. The germline gives CDR1 LNHNV, CDR2 YYDKDF (reference sequence). The CDR3 loop spans 12 amino acids.

V is TRBV6-6 and J is TRBJ2-5; 7 positions match TRBD1. Losses at the gene ends were 5 bases for V and 3 bases for J; bases not matched to a gene: 9. The CDR3 is 15 amino acids. The germline CDR1 and CDR2 sequences are MNHNY and SVGAGI (reference sequence). CDR3 bases: TGTGCCAGCAGTCAATTCACAGGGGCGAAAGAGACCCAGTACTTC. Its protein is CASSQFTGAKETQYF.

The chain uses TRBV29-1 and TRBJ2-3; no definite D call. The CDR3 totals 12 residues. Germline V CDR1 and CDR2: SQVTM, ANQGSEA. Trimming stripped 3 bases from V and 5 bases from J, with 9 bases between. The CDR3 here is CSVDGDGDTQYF. For the CDR3, the DNA is TGCAGCGTTGACGGAGATGGAGATACGCAGTATTTT.

The genes are TRBV7-2 and TRBJ2-7; 7 bases match TRBD1. This CDR3 has 14 residues. V lost 0 bases and J lost 6; bases outside the gene matches: 5. Germline CDR1 and CDR2: SGHTA and FQGNSA. The DNA for the CDR3 is TGTGCCAGCAGCTTAGCCGGGACAGTATCCGAGCAGTACTTC. This codes for CASSLAGTVSEQYF.

CDR3 DNA sequence: TGCGCCAGCAGCTACCGGGGGACCTATAATTCACCCCTCCACTTT. Encoded protein: CASSYRGTYNSPLHF. The J gene is TRBJ1-6, the V gene TRBV5-1; D is perhaps TRBD1 (5 bases). The ends were cut back, 3 bases at V and 2 bases at J, with 9 bases in the middle. The CDR3 has 15 amino acids. Germline V CDR1 and CDR2: SGHRS, YFSETQ. Together with reference TRBV5-1 and TRBJ1-6, the CDR3 gives the full variable domain: KAGVTQTPRYLIKTRGQQVTLSCSPISGHRSVSWYQQTPGQGLQFLFEYFSETQRNKGNFPGRFSGRQFSNSRSEMNVSTLELGDSALYLCASSYRGTYNSPLHFGNGTRLTVT.

The genes are TRBV28 and TRBJ1-2; no reliable D call. The germline V gene has CDR1 MDHEN and CDR2 SYDVKM. The CDR3 is 12 residues long. The V end lost 8 bases, the J end lost 3 bases, and 10 bases lay between the germline ends. CDR3 coding DNA: TGTGCCAGCGGAACCGGGGACTATGGCTACACCTTC. Amino acids: CASGTGDYGYTF.

The rearrangement uses TRBV15 and TRBJ2-7; 8 nucleotides align to TRBD1. In germline, CDR1 is LNHNV, CDR2 YYDKDF (reference sequence). The CDR3 is 19 residues long. The J segment lost 0 bases and the V segment lost 1 base, leaving 14 bases of the junction unmatched. CDR3 nucleotides: TGTGCCACCAGCAGAGCAAGACAAGGACAGGGCATAGCCTCCTACGAGCAGTACTTC. Its translation: CATSRARQGQGIASYEQYF. Complete variable domain (other parts from reference TRBV15 and TRBJ2-7): DAMVIQNPRYQVTQFGKPVTLSCSQTLNHNVMYWYQQKSSQAPKLLFHYYDKDFNNEADTPDNFQSRRPNTSFCFLDIRSPGLGDTAMYLCATSRARQGQGIASYEQYFGPGTRLTVT.